The source of this T cell receptor beta chain is a study of blood T cell repertoires in COVID-19. Study at large: Specimens from acute and convalescent COVID-19 originated in the United States, Italy and Spain. The cDNA or gDNA used as material had been derived from T cells, B-cell-depleted T cells, or PBMCs.

In the original processing: It was from reference gene primer amplification that nucleated cell counts were estimated. Sequenced by immunoSEQ multiplex PCR; TCRdb stores in-frame clones only, minus some. V and J calls and clone size come straight from that table; D and trimming were deduced from the DNA. Of 200,000 to 300,000 clones detected, approximately 86% appear once; the ten largest clones hold over 4%. The CDR3 contains 12 residues. Germline V gene data show CDR1 as MDHEN and CDR2 as SYDVKM. Deletions cut 8 bases from V and 5 bases from J, with 9 bases between. Seattle-derived patients entered the study during active infection and were followed longitudinally.

Sequencing was carried out using peripheral blood. This receptor was obtained from a woman aged 55-69 years with COVID-19, enrolled during active disease. The chain links TRBV28 to TRBJ2-2; D is perhaps TRBD2 (5 bases). The CDR3 DNA is TGTGCCAGCGCTCGGGGTACCGGGGAGCTGTTTTTT. Translation: CASARGTGELFF.